The 14 T cell receptor beta chains below come from one sample, sequenced in a study of T cell responses to AZD1222 COVID-19 vaccine. Assay used: immunoSEQ multiplex PCR; TCRdb lists only in-frame clones, some missing. The table shows 170,000 or so clones, with approximately 90% occurring only once. Here the sequenced sample was peripheral blood, taken on day 0 of AZD1222 vaccination. The origin of the receptors is an adult in good health.

This clone turned up a few times. V usage is TRBV3-1 (or the pseudogene TRBV3-2) and J usage is TRBJ2-7, with a weak D call TRBD2 (6 bases). Germline CDR1 reads LGHDT; CDR2 reads YNNKEL (reference sequence). CDR3 length: 16 amino acids. Between the trimmed V and J ends, which lost 0 bases and 2 bases, there was a span of 14 bases. The CDR3 DNA reads as TGTGCCAGCAGCCAAGAGTCTCGTGCGGGGACCTACGAGCAGTACTTC. Its translation is CASSQESRAGTYEQYF.

CDR3 in amino acids: CASSYMKIAGSTDTQYF. Here the CDR3 DNA reads TGTGCCAGCAGTTACATGAAAATAGCGGGAAGCACAGATACGCAGTATTTT. The V call is TRBV6-2 or TRBV6-3, the J call TRBJ2-3; 8 bases fit TRBD2. Losses at the gene ends were 2 bases for V and 0 bases for J; bases not matched to a gene: 7. Germline loops: CDR1 MNHEY, CDR2 SVGEGT. CDR3 length: 17 amino acids.

The chain uses TRBV5-1 and TRBJ2-5; TRBD2 agrees at 10 bases. CDR3 size: 16 residues. The junction had 5 bases not matched to a gene; V was cut back by 0 bases and J by 3 bases. Germline CDR1 is SGHRS and CDR2 is YFSETQ. The CDR3 is CASSLAVAGGKETQYF. The CDR3 DNA sequence: TGCGCCAGCAGCTTGGCTGTAGCGGGAGGTAAAGAGACCCAGTACTTC.

The CDR3 nucleotides read TGTGCCAGCAGCTTTCGACAGGCCCAACTGTTTTTT. The encoded protein is CASSFRQAQLFF. V is TRBV7-8 and J is TRBJ1-4; D is possibly TRBD1 (6 bases). This CDR3 has 12 residues. Germline loops: CDR1 SGHVS, CDR2 FQNEAQ. V was cut by 3 bases and J by 12 bases, with 11 bases left in between. The complete variable domain, with remaining parts taken from reference TRBV7-8 and TRBJ1-4, reads GAGVSQSPRYKVAKRGQDVALRCDPISGHVSLFWYQQALGQGPEFLTYFQNEAQLDKSGLPSDRFFAERPEGSVSTLKIQRTQQEDSAVYLCASSFRQAQLFFGSGTQLSVL.

This clone was recorded a few times. The chain has TRBV28 and TRBJ1-6; possibly TRBD1 for D (5 bases). V shed 5 bases and J shed 4 bases, with 12 bases lying between them. The CDR3 runs 15 residues. Germline V gene sequence: CDR1 MDHEN, CDR2 SYDVKM. The CDR3 is CASSTQGRYNSPLHF. CDR3 in DNA: TGTGCCAGCAGTACCCAGGGAAGATATAATTCACCCCTCCACTTT.

In this sample, this clone turned up once. The CDR3 loop reads CASSVSGGALDEQFF. The DNA of the CDR3 is TGTGCCAGCAGCGTAAGCGGGGGGGCCTTAGATGAGCAGTTCTTC. The rearrangement joins TRBV7-2 to TRBJ2-1, with TRBD2 matching over 10 bases. In germline, CDR1 is SGHTA, CDR2 FQGNSA. CDR3 length: 15 residues. With 5 bases clipped from V and 8 bases from J, the junction kept 9 bases outside the gene matches.

The chain combines TRBV6-1 with TRBJ1-5; 7 bases match TRBD1. Germline V gives CDR1 MNHNS, CDR2 SASEGT. The V and J ends lost 2 bases and 3 bases, in that order; junction bases with no gene match: 4. This CDR3 region has 15 residues. The CDR3: CASSELTGFNQPQHF. The CDR3, as DNA: TGTGCCAGCAGTGAATTGACAGGGTTCAATCAGCCCCAGCATTTT.

The J gene is TRBJ1-1, the V gene TRBV11-2; D remains ambiguous. This CDR3 region has 13 residues. V was trimmed by 5 bases and J by 5 bases, leaving 12 bases between them. Germline CDR1 SGHAT, CDR2 FQNNGV. In DNA, the CDR3 is TGTGCCAGCAGCAAGGACGCTCGGACTGAAGCTTTCTTT. Residues: CASSKDARTEAFF.

The chain uses TRBV7-2 and TRBJ1-4; no definite D call. Deletions cut 2 bases from V and 8 bases from J, with 9 bases between. The germline gives CDR1 SGHTA, CDR2 FQGNSA. The CDR3 is 13 residues long. The CDR3 reads CASSLQDREKLFF. The DNA of the CDR3 is TGTGCCAGCAGCTTACAGGACCGGGAAAAACTGTTTTTT.

The V and J genes are TRBV29-1 and TRBJ1-5, with D unresolved. This CDR3 spans 14 amino acids. From germline, CDR1 is SQVTM and CDR2 ANQGSEA. Between the trimmed V and J ends, which lost 3 bases and 2 bases, there was a span of 11 bases. In nucleotides, the CDR3 is TGCAGCGTTGAGATGGGCGTTGGCAATCAGCCCCAGCATTTT. It is translated as CSVEMGVGNQPQHF.

This chain links TRBV10-1 with TRBJ2-4; weak D call: TRBD1 (5 bases). Trimming cost V 5 bases and J 6 bases, with 26 bases left between them. The germline CDR1 and CDR2 sequences are WNHNN and SYGVQD (reference sequence). This CDR3 is built from 18 residues. The CDR3 DNA reads as TGCGCCAGCAGTTATTCTCCCAAAATCAGGGATCCCCCAAACATTCAGTACTTC. As protein: CASSYSPKIRDPPNIQYF.

This sequence joins TRBV3-1 (or the pseudogene TRBV3-2) and TRBJ1-2; D is unclear. CDR1 LGHDT and CDR2 YNNKEL come from the germline V gene (reference sequence). The CDR3 loop spans 15 amino acids. Trimming cost V 4 bases and J 4 bases, with 16 bases left between them. CDR3 loop: CASSPGEVRGYGYTF. The DNA for the CDR3 is TGTGCCAGCAGCCCCGGTGAAGTACGGGGCTATGGCTACACCTTC.

The chain combines TRBV11-1 with TRBJ1-6; D ambiguous. Germline CDR1 SGHAT, CDR2 FQDESV (reference sequence). CDR3 size: 16 residues. Trimming removed 5 bases at V and 5 bases at J, with 16 bases between. Written as DNA, the CDR3 is TGTGCCAGCAGCCGGATGGCAACTCTGGATAATTCACCCCTCCACTTT. Encoded protein: CASSRMATLDNSPLHF.

This clone occurred once. This chain connects TRBV7-9 to TRBJ1-1; TRBD1 aligns across 7 bases. Trimming removed 5 bases from V and 10 bases from J; junction bases left unmatched: 7. Germline CDR1 reads SEHNR; CDR2 reads FQNEAQ (reference sequence). CDR3 length equals 12 residues. The CDR3 region is CASSMRQGRAFF. The CDR3 nucleotides are TGTGCCAGCAGCATGCGACAGGGTAGAGCTTTCTTT.